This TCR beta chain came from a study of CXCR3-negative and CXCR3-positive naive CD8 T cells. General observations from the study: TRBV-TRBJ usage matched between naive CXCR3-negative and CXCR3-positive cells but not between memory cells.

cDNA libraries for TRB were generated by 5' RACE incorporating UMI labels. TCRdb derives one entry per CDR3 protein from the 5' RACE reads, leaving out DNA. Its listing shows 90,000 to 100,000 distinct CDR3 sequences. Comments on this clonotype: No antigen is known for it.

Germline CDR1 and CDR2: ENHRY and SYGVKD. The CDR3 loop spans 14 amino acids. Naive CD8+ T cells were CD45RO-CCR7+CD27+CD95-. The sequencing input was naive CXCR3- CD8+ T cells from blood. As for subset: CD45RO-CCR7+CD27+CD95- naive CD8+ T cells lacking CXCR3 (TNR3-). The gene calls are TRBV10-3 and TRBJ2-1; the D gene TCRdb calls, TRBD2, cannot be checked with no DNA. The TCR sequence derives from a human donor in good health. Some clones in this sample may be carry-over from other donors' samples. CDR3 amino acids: CAIKNVGEGNEQFF.